This passage covers 13 T cell receptor beta chains from one sample sequenced in a study of T cell responses to AZD1222 COVID-19 vaccine. Sequencing used immunoSEQ multiplex PCR; TCRdb keeps in-frame clones, though not all of them. The table records approximately 130,000 clones, 90% to 95% of them present only once. The specimen comprised peripheral blood, sampled on day 0 of AZD1222 vaccination. All receptors come from an adult in good health.

V is TRBV24-1 and J is TRBJ2-3, with D possibly being TRBD2 (5 bases). The V and J ends lost 7 bases and 5 bases respectively, with 15 bases between them. CDR3 size: 14 residues. Germline V gene data show CDR1 as KGHDR and CDR2 as SFDVKD. The CDR3 coding sequence is TGTGCCACCAGCGCCCCCGGAGGTCAAGATACGCAGTATTTT. Its protein is CATSAPGGQDTQYF.

The chain uses TRBV7-2 and TRBJ1-2; D possibly corresponds to TRBD1 (6 bases). The length of the CDR3 is 13 residues. V lost 5 bases and J 4 bases, leaving 11 bases between the germline ends. Germline V gene sequence: CDR1 SGHTA, CDR2 FQGNSA. CDR3 in DNA: TGTGCCAGCAGCCTAGGACAGAGCTATGGCTACACCTTC. It yields the protein CASSLGQSYGYTF.

This clone was counted a single time. The CDR3 nucleotides read TGTGCCAGCAGTTTCCGGGGGAAGAACACTGAAGCTTTCTTT. Translated: CASSFRGKNTEAFF. This chain uses TRBV6-5 with TRBJ1-1; TRBD1 is a possible D gene (5 bases). The CDR3 runs to 14 residues. Trimming stripped 4 bases from V and 1 base from J, with 10 bases between. The germline V gene encodes CDR1 MNHEY and CDR2 SVGAGI.

This clone was seen once. The chain couples TRBV19 to TRBJ2-1; unclear D gene. Germline CDR1 LNHDA, CDR2 SQIVND (reference sequence). The CDR3 sequence is 14 residues long. Trimming left V 6 bases short and J 5 bases short, with 14 bases between. In DNA, the CDR3 is TGTGCCAGTAGAAACGGGTTAGGGCACAATGAGCAGTTCTTC. Amino acids: CASRNGLGHNEQFF.

The genes are TRBV29-1 and TRBJ1-5; unclear D gene. This CDR3 comprises 12 residues. Trimming removed 4 bases from V and 4 bases from J, with 8 bases in between. The germline V gene has CDR1 SQVTM and CDR2 ANQGSEA. This chain's CDR3 is CSVVSGNQPQHF. In nucleotides, the CDR3 is TGCAGCGTTGTCTCAGGTAATCAGCCCCAGCATTTT.

The chain joins TRBV18 to TRBJ1-6; no clear D gene. Germline values: CDR1 KGHSH, CDR2 LQKENI. The CDR3 has 15 residues. Trimming shortened V by 5 bases and J by 0 bases, and 8 bases separated the two germline ends. The CDR3 coding sequence is TGTGCCAGCTCATTGGATAGCTCCTATAATTCACCCCTCCACTTT. Its protein is CASSLDSSYNSPLHF.

The chain is built from TRBV4-1 and TRBJ2-4; the D is unclear. Germline CDR1 reads MGHRA; CDR2 reads YSYEKL. V lost 0 bases and J 0 bases, leaving 3 bases between the germline ends. The CDR3 runs to 14 residues. The CDR3 reads CASSQDRAKNIQYF. CDR3 coding DNA: TGCGCCAGCAGCCAAGACAGAGCCAAAAACATTCAGTACTTC.

The V and J genes are TRBV5-1 and TRBJ1-1; possible D gene TRBD1, 5 bases. The CDR3 covers 13 residues. Trimming cost V 5 bases and J 5 bases, with 13 bases left between them. Germline V gene sequence: CDR1 SGHRS, CDR2 YFSETQ. The CDR3 region is CASSLRDVTEAFF. The CDR3 nucleotides are TGCGCCAGCAGTCTCAGGGACGTAACTGAAGCTTTCTTT.

The chain carries TRBV6-5 and TRBJ2-1, with D tentatively TRBD1 (6 bases). The V end was cut by 5 bases, the J end by 7 bases, with 18 bases between. Germline CDR1 reads MNHEY; CDR2 reads SVGAGI. The CDR3 has 15 amino acids. The CDR3 sequence: CASSPPGGAWNEQFF. DNA for the CDR3: TGTGCCAGCAGTCCCCCTGGGGGCGCGTGGAATGAGCAGTTCTTC.

This sequence joins TRBV5-1 and TRBJ2-2; 7 nucleotides match TRBD2. CDR3 length: 16 residues. The V gene end was trimmed by 2 bases and the J gene end by 1 base; junction bases not matched to a gene: 5. Germline V CDR1 and CDR2: SGHRS, YFSETQ. The CDR3 reads CASSFFGGRNTGELFF. For the CDR3, the DNA is TGCGCCAGCAGCTTCTTTGGCGGGAGGAACACCGGGGAGCTGTTTTTT.

The chain is built from TRBV5-6 and TRBJ2-2, with 8 positions matching TRBD2. The germline V gene has CDR1 SGHDT and CDR2 YYEEEE. The CDR3 runs 14 residues. V trimming: 1 base; J trimming: 7 bases; junction bases outside the gene matches: 3. The CDR3, as DNA: TGTGCCAGCAGCTTGTGGACTAGCTACGGGGAGCTGTTTTTT. Its translation: CASSLWTSYGELFF.

This chain uses TRBV11-2 with TRBJ2-2; 12 bases agree with TRBD1. The CDR3 contains 15 residues. Per germline, CDR1 SGHAT and CDR2 FQNNGV. Losses at the gene ends were 6 bases for V and 4 bases for J; bases not matched to a gene: 3. In nucleotides, the CDR3 is TGTGCCAGCAGAAGGGGACAGGGGGCCACCGGGGAGCTGTTTTTT. Protein: CASRRGQGATGELFF.

The chain carries TRBV6-1 and TRBJ1-6; D may be TRBD1 (5 bases). Germline lookup yields CDR1 MNHNS and CDR2 SASEGT. V gave up 1 base and J gave up 6 bases, with 10 bases separating them. The CDR3 spans 15 residues. The DNA for the CDR3 is TGTGCCAGCAGTGAAGGAGGGGCGCGTAATTCACCCCTCCACTTT. It encodes CASSEGGARNSPLHF.